Following are 14 T cell receptor beta chains from one sample sequenced in a study of blood T cell repertoires in COVID-19. Produced via immunoSEQ multiplex PCR; TCRdb's table is partial and in-frame only. In the table there are roughly 300,000 clones, roughly 90% of which are singletons. Input material: peripheral blood. The origin of the receptors is a man aged 18-30 years who had recovered from COVID-19.

This rearrangement joins TRBV7-9 to TRBJ2-1; TRBD1 is a possible D gene (5 bases). Germline V gene data show CDR1 as SEHNR and CDR2 as FQNEAQ (reference sequence). The V and J ends lost 7 bases and 7 bases respectively, with 5 bases between them. The CDR3 consists of 10 residues. This chain's CDR3 is CASKGNEQFF. The CDR3 nucleotides read TGTGCCAGCAAGGGGAATGAGCAGTTCTTC.

The rearrangement joins TRBV7-9 to TRBJ1-1, with 7 bases aligning to TRBD1. V was clipped by 6 bases and J by 11 bases; unmatched bases: 18. Germline V lookup: CDR1 SEHNR, CDR2 FQNEAQ (reference sequence). This CDR3 is built from 15 residues. Written as DNA, the CDR3 is TGTGCCAGCAGTCCCCCTTCGGGACAGCCGTTGAGGGCTTTCTTT. This translates into CASSPPSGQPLRAFF.

The chain joins TRBV18 to TRBJ2-2; TRBD2 matches 12 bases. Germline V CDR1 and CDR2: KGHSH, LQKENI. V lost 3 bases, J lost 5 bases, and 7 bases stayed unmatched. The CDR3 runs to 17 residues. CDR3 nucleotides: TGTGCCAGCTCACCGAGACTAGCGGGAGCTTGGACCGGGGAGCTGTTTTTT. Its protein is CASSPRLAGAWTGELFF.

This sequence joins TRBV4-1 and TRBJ2-5; TRBD1 might be the D (5 bases). The germline V gene encodes CDR1 MGHRA and CDR2 YSYEKL. There are 18 residues in the CDR3. Trimming removed 0 bases from V and 1 base from J, with 18 bases in between. The CDR3 nucleotides are TGCGCCAGCAGCCAAGAAACGGCAACAGGAAGAATCCAAGAGACCCAGTACTTC. The encoded protein is CASSQETATGRIQETQYF.

This chain connects TRBV5-3 to TRBJ2-1; 8 bases match TRBD2. TRBV5-3 belongs to the ORF category, with a function that is uncertain. The V segment lost 4 bases and the J segment 14 bases; nucleotides outside the gene matches: 5. The CDR3 is 11 amino acids. DNA for the CDR3: TGTGCCAGAAGCGTGGGACTAGAGGAGTTCTTC. Protein: CARSVGLEEFF.

The J gene is TRBJ1-2, the V gene TRBV9; maybe TRBD1 (6 bases). Germline values: CDR1 SGDLS, CDR2 YYNGEE. V lost 0 bases and J lost 4, with 10 bases in between. The CDR3 contains 14 residues. The CDR3 DNA reads as TGTGCCAGCAGCGTAGAAGGGGGTTTCTATGGCTACACCTTC. It encodes CASSVEGGFYGYTF. The full variable domain, completed using reference TRBV9 and TRBJ1-2, is DSGVTQTPKHLITATGQRVTLRCSPRSGDLSVYWYQQSLDQGLQFLIQYYNGEERAKGNILERFSAQQFPDLHSELNLSSLELGDSALYFCASSVEGGFYGYTFGSGTRLTVV.

CDR3 in DNA: TGTGCCAGCAGCTTCCGTACCACAGGGGATTCACACGGCTACACCTTC. Encoded protein: CASSFRTTGDSHGYTF. The rearrangement joins TRBV7-2 to TRBJ1-2; the match to TRBD1 covers 7 bases. From germline, CDR1 is SGHTA and CDR2 FQGNSA. The CDR3 totals 16 residues. J lost 8 bases, V lost 3 bases, and 15 bases had no gene match. Filled out from reference TRBV7-2 and TRBJ1-2, the complete variable domain reads GAGVSQSPSNKVTEKGKDVELRCDPISGHTALYWYRQSLGQGLEFLIYFQGNSAPDKSGLPSDRFSAERTGGSVSTLTIQRTQQEDSAVYLCASSFRTTGDSHGYTFGSGTRLTVV.

The genes are TRBV12-3 or TRBV12-4 and TRBJ1-2; D ambiguous. The V end lost 2 bases, the J end lost 6 bases, and 7 bases lay between the germline ends. The CDR3 is made up of 12 amino acids. CDR3 in amino acids: CASSLQNHGYTF. As DNA, the CDR3 is TGTGCCAGCAGTTTACAGAATCATGGCTACACCTTC.

This chain links TRBV28 with TRBJ1-4; D call uncertain. From germline, CDR1 is MDHEN and CDR2 SYDVKM. V gave up 2 bases and J gave up 0 bases, with 4 bases separating them. The CDR3 length is 14 residues. The CDR3 DNA reads as TGTGCCAGCAGTTTAAGCTCAACTAATGAAAAACTGTTTTTT. This gives the protein CASSLSSTNEKLFF. Together with reference TRBV28 and TRBJ1-4, the CDR3 gives the full variable domain: DVKVTQSSRYLVKRTGEKVFLECVQDMDHENMFWYRQDPGLGLRLIYFSYDVKMKEKGDIPEGYSVSREKKERFSLILESASTNQTSMYLCASSLSSTNEKLFFGSGTQLSVL.

The rearrangement uses TRBV30 and TRBJ2-1; no reliable D call. The CDR3 is made up of 11 amino acids. Trimming pared 3 bases from V and 6 bases from J, leaving 6 bases between. Germline V gene lookup returns CDR1 GTSNPN and CDR2 SVGIG (reference sequence). This CDR3 is CAWSPGNEQFF. In DNA, the CDR3 is TGTGCCTGGAGCCCGGGCAATGAGCAGTTCTTC.

The chain joins TRBV29-1 to TRBJ2-1; 8 nucleotides match TRBD1. J gave up 3 bases and V 0 bases, and 4 bases lay outside the gene matches. CDR3 length equals 15 residues. Germline V lookup: CDR1 SQVTM, CDR2 ANQGSEA. CDR3 coding DNA: TGCAGCGTTGAAGATCGACAGGGGAACTACAATGAGCAGTTCTTC. It is translated as CSVEDRQGNYNEQFF.

This chain links TRBV30 with TRBJ1-3, with TRBD1 identical over 7 bases. This CDR3 has 13 amino acids. With 7 bases clipped from V and 3 bases from J, the junction kept 6 bases outside the gene matches. Germline loops: CDR1 GTSNPN, CDR2 SVGIG (reference sequence). The DNA for the CDR3 is TGTGCCTCCATAAGGGGGCTTGGAAACACCATATATTTT. Amino acids: CASIRGLGNTIYF. Supplemented by reference TRBV30 and TRBJ1-3, the full variable domain reads SQTIHQWPATLVQPVGSPLSLECTVEGTSNPNLYWYRQAAGRGLQLLFYSVGIGQISSEVPQNLSASRPQDRQFILSSKKLLLSDSGFYLCASIRGLGNTIYFGEGSWLTVV.

The chain has TRBV18 and TRBJ2-2, with 9 bases aligning to TRBD1. CDR1 KGHSH and CDR2 LQKENI come from the germline V gene. This CDR3 comprises 17 residues. The V and J ends lost 5 bases and 6 bases, in that order; junction bases with no gene match: 13. CDR3 in DNA: TGTGCCAGCTCAGCCAAATGGACAGGGGTAGTTTCCGGGGAGCTGTTTTTT. This encodes CASSAKWTGVVSGELFF.

V gene TRBV5-1 combines with J gene TRBJ1-3; D is undetermined. The germline gives CDR1 SGHRS, CDR2 YFSETQ. Trimming removed 3 bases at V and 0 bases at J, with 16 bases between. The CDR3 extends over 17 amino acids. The CDR3 loop is CASSSNSRQSSGNTIYF. The CDR3 DNA is TGCGCCAGCAGCTCTAATTCGCGGCAGAGCTCTGGAAACACCATATATTTT.